This T cell receptor beta chain was documented in a study of cytomegalovirus exposure and HLA in healthy donors. For this clone: Its specificity is unknown.

Study observations and caveats: Cytomegalovirus association was listed for about 150 TCR beta chains. Most TCR sequences were seen very rarely across donors, but some public TCRs occurred in many.

Profiled with immunoSEQ multiplex PCR; TCRdb holds only in-frame clones, not every one. The table has more than 80,000 clones, approximately 96% seen once. In germline, CDR1 is MDHEN, CDR2 SYDVKM. V shed 2 bases and J 3 bases; nucleotides not matched to a gene: 6. The CDR3 is 16 residues long. Sample: PBMCs. V is TRBV28 and J is TRBJ2-7; the match to TRBD1 covers 11 bases. The source of this sequence is a woman under 30 in good health and CMV-seronegative. The CDR3 loop reads CASSLPGTGGHYEQYF. The DNA for the CDR3 is TGTGCCAGCAGTTTACCCGGGACAGGGGGACACTACGAGCAGTACTTC.